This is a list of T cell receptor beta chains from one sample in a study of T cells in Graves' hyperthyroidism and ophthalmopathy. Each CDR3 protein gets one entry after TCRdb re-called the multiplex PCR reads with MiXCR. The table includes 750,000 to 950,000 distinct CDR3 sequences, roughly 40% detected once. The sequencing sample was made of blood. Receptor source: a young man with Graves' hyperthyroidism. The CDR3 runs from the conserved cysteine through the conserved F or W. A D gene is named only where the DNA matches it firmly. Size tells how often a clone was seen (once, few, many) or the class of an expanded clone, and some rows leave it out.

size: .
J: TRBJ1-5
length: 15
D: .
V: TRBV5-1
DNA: TGCGCCAGCAGCAGGGGCGACACCTCAAATCAGCCCCAGCATTTT
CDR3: CASSRGDTSNQPQHF

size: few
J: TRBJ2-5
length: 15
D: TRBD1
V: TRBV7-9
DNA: TGTGCCAGCAGGACCTCGACAGGGACCCAAGAGACCCAGTACTTC
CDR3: CASRTSTGTQETQYF

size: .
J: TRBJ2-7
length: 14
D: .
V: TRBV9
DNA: TGTGCCAGCATCGACCCGACCGATCCTTACGAGCAGTACTTC
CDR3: CASIDPTDPYEQYF

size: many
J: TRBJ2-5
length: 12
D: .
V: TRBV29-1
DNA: TGCAGCGTTAAACCGTACCAAGAGACCCAGTACTTC
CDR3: CSVKPYQETQYF

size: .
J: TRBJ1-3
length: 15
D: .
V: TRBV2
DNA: TGTGCCAGCAGTGAAGGGTCAGGTTACGGAAACACCATATATTTT
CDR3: CASSEGSGYGNTIYF

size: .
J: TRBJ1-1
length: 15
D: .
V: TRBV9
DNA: TGTGCCAGCAGTGGACACAGGGATGGGAACACTGAAGCTTTCTTT
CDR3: CASSGHRDGNTEAFF

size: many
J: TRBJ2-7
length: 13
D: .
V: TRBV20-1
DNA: TGCAGTGCTGAGTCAGGGGCGGCCTACGAGCAGTACTTC
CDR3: CSAESGAAYEQYF

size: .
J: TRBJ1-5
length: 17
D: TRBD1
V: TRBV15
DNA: TGTGCCACCAGCAGAGCAAGGGGGCGAGGTAGCCATCAGCCCCAGCATTTT
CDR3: CATSRARGRGSHQPQHF

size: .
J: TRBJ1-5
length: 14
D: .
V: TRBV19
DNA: TGTGCCAGTAGTATCGGGCTAGCGATAACCTACGAGCATTTT
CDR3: CASSIGLAITYEHF

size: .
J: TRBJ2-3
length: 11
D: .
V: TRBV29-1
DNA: TGCAGCATTGAAGGAGCGGGTACGCAGTATTTT
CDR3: CSIEGAGTQYF

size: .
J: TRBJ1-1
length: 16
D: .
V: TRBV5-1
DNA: TGCGCCAGCAGCTTGGGCAGAACTTCAATGAACACTGAAGCTTTCTTT
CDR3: CASSLGRTSMNTEAFF

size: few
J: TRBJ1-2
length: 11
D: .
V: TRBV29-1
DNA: TGCAGCTTTCAGGCAGGGGACGGCTACACCTTC
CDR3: CSFQAGDGYTF

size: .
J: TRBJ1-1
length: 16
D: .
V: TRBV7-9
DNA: TGTGCCAGCAGCTTAGGAATTGGATTCTCGGACACTGAAGCTTTCTTT
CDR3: CASSLGIGFSDTEAFF

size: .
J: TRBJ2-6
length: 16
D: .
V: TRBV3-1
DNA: TGTGCCAGCAGCCAAGCTAGAGGGTCAGGGGCCAACGTCCTGACTTTC
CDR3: CASSQARGSGANVLTF

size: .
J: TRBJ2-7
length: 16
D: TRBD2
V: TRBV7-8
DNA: TGCGCCAGCAGCCCCGGACTAGCGGGGCCGGCGGGGGAGCAGTACTTC
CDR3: CASSPGLAGPAGEQYF

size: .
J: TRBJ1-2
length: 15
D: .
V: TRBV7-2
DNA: TGCGCCAGCAGTCCCCCCGCGGGGCTTACCTATGGCTACACCTTC
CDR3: CASSPPAGLTYGYTF

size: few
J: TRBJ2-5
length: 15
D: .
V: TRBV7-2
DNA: TGTGCCAGCAGAGCTTATGGTGGAGCCCAAGAGACCCAGTACTTC
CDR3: CASRAYGGAQETQYF

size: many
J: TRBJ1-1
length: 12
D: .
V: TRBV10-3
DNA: TGTGCCATCAGTGAGGGAGGAATAGAAGCTTTCTTT
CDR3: CAISEGGIEAFF

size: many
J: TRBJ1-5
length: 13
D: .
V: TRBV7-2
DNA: TGTGCCAGCAGCCCCACCCAGGACCAGCCCCAGCATTTT
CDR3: CASSPTQDQPQHF

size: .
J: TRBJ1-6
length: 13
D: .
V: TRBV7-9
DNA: TGTGCCAGCAGCCCAACCGGCAATCAGCCCCTCCACTTT
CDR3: CASSPTGNQPLHF

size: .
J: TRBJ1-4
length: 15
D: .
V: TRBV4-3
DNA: TGCGCCAGCAGCCAACACACGGAGGGGCCGGGGAAACTGTTTTTT
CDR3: CASSQHTEGPGKLFF

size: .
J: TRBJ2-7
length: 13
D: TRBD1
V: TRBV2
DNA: TGTGCCAGCGTTGTGGGACAGCACTACGAGCAGTACTTC
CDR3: CASVVGQHYEQYF

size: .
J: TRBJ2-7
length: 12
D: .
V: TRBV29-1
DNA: TGCAGCAGTGGAGGGGAACCCTACGAGCAGTACTTC
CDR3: CSSGGEPYEQYF

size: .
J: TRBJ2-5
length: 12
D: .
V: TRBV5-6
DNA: TGTGCCAGCGCCCAGAAAAAAGAGACCCAGTACTTC
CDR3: CASAQKKETQYF

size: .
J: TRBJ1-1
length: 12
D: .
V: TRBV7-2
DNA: TGTGCCAGCAGCTTATGGTCCGGGTCGGCTTTCTTT
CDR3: CASSLWSGSAFF

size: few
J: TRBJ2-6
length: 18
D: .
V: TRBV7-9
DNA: TGTGCCAGCAGCTTAGGAACGACCTCGAGTGCGGGGGCCAACGTCCTGACTTTC
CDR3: CASSLGTTSSAGANVLTF

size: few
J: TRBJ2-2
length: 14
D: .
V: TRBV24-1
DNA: TGTGCCCCCCCCAAAGGGTTAGACACCGGGGAGCTGTTTTTT
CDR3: CAPPKGLDTGELFF

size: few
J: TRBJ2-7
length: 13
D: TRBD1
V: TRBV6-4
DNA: TGTGCCAGCAGTGAAGGGACAGTTAACGAGCAGTACTTC
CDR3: CASSEGTVNEQYF

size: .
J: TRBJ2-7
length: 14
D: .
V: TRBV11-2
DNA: TGTGCCAGCAGCCAACAGGGCCGCGGGGTGGAGCAGTACTTC
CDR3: CASSQQGRGVEQYF

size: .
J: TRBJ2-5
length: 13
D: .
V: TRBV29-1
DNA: TGCAGCGTTGGCCGGGACACACAAGAGACCCAGTACTTC
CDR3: CSVGRDTQETQYF

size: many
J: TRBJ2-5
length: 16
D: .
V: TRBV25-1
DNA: TGTGCCAGCAGTGAGGGGCGGGGAACTATCCAAGAGACCCAGTACTTC
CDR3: CASSEGRGTIQETQYF

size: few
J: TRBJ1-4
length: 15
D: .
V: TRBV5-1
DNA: TGCGCCAGCACCTATCACGGGCAATCTAATGAAAAACTGTTTTTT
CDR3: CASTYHGQSNEKLFF

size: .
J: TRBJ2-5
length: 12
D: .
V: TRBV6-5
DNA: TGTGCCAGCAGTTACCCGGAAGAGATCCAGTACTTC
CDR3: CASSYPEEIQYF

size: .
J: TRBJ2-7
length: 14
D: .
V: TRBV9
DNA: TGTGCCAGCAGTCCCCCGCGACTAGACGACGAGCAGTACTTC
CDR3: CASSPPRLDDEQYF

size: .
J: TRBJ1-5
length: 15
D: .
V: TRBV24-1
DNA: TGTGCCACCAGTGAAGGGTCTTTTAGCAATCAGCCCCAGCATTTT
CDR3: CATSEGSFSNQPQHF

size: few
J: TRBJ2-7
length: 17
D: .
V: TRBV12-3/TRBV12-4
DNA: TGTGCCAGCGGCCCTGACGATGTGGCCAACCCCGCGTACGAGCAGTACTTC
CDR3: CASGPDDVANPAYEQYF

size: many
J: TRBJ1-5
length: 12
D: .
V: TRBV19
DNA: TGTGCCAGTAGCTTCGAGGTGGGGCCCCAGCATTTT
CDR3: CASSFEVGPQHF

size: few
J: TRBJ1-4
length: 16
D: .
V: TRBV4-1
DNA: TGCGCCAGCAGCCGAGACCAGGGTAGGGATAATGAAAAACTGTTTTTT
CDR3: CASSRDQGRDNEKLFF

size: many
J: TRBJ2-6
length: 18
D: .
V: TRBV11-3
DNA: TGTGCCAGCAGCTTCCAGCTGACAGGTTCCTCTGGGGCCAACGTCCTGACTTTC
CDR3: CASSFQLTGSSGANVLTF

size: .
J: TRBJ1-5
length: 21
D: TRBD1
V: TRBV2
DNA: TGTGCCAGCAGTTTCGGAATTGGGGACAGGGTCATCGGGTATAGCAATCAGCCCCAGCATTTT
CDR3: CASSFGIGDRVIGYSNQPQHF

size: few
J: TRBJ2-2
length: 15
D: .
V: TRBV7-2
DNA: TGTGCCAGCAGCTTCGGACGGATAAGGGCCGGGGAGCTGTTTTTT
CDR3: CASSFGRIRAGELFF

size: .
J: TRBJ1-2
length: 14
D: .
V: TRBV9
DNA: TGTGCCAGCAGCCAAGTGACAGCAAACTATGGCTACACCTTC
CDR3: CASSQVTANYGYTF

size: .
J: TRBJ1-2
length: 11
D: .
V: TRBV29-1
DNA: TGCAGCGTGGACAAAGAATATGGCTACACCTTC
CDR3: CSVDKEYGYTF

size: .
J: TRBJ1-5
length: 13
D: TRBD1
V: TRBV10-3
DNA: TGTGCCACCGGGACAGTATTTGGGCAGCCCCAGCATTTT
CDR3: CATGTVFGQPQHF

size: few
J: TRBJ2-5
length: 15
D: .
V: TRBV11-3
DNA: TGTGCCAGCAGCACGAGAGAGGACTATCAAGAGACCCAGTACTTC
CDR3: CASSTREDYQETQYF

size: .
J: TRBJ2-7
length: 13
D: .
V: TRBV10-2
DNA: TGCGCCAGCAGTGAGAGGGGGGATTACGAGCAGTACTTC
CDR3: CASSERGDYEQYF

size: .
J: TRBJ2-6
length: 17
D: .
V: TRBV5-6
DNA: TGTGCCAGCAGGATCGAACAGAGGCTTTCAGGGGCCAACGTCCTGACTTTC
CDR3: CASRIEQRLSGANVLTF

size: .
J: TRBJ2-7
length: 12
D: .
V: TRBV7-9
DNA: TGTGCCAGCAGCCCGAAGGCGGGAGAGCAGTACTTC
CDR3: CASSPKAGEQYF

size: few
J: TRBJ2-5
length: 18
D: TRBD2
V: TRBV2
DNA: TGTGCCAGCAGTCGCGATCCGGGACTAGCGGGGGGCCAAGAGACCCAGTACTTC
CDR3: CASSRDPGLAGGQETQYF

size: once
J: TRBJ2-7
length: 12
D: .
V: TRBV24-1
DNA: TGTGCCACCAGCGACCCTACCTACGAGCAGTACTTC
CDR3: CATSDPTYEQYF

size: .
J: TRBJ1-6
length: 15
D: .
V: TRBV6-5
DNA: TGTGCCAGCAGTTACAGGGGTTTGGGTAATTCACCCCTCCACTTT
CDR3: CASSYRGLGNSPLHF

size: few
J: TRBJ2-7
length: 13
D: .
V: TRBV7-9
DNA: TGTGCCAGCAGCTCGCCCTGGGGGTACGAGCAGTACTTC
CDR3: CASSSPWGYEQYF

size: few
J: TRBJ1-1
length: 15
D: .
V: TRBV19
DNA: TGTGCCAGTAGTTCCCCAGCCTCAGGGTCCACTGAAGCTTTCTTT
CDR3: CASSSPASGSTEAFF

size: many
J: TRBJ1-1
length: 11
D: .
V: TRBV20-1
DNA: TGCAGTGCGGCCGGGACCCAGGAAGCTTTCTTT
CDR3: CSAAGTQEAFF

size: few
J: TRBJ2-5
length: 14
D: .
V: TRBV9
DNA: TGTGCCAGCAGCGTACTAGCGCGACAAGAGACCCAGTACTTC
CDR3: CASSVLARQETQYF

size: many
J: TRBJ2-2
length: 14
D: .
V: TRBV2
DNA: TGTGCCAGCAGTGACTACGAGAACACCGGGGAGCTGTTTTTT
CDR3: CASSDYENTGELFF

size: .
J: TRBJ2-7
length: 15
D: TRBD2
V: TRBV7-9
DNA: TGTGCCAGCAGCTTAGGTTACGGGGGGACCTACGAGCAGTACTTC
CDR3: CASSLGYGGTYEQYF

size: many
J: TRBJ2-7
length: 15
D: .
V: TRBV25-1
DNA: TGTGCCAGCAGTGAAGGGCGGGGCTGGGTAGTCGAGCAGTACTTC
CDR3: CASSEGRGWVVEQYF

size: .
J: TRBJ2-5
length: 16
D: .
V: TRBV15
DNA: TGTGCCACCAGCAGAGTAGCAGGGGGGACTCAAGAGACCCAGTACTTC
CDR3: CATSRVAGGTQETQYF